This T cell receptor beta chain was captured by sequencing in a study of OX40 agonist ivuxolimab in advanced cancers. Across the study: Among those enrolled, mean age was approximately 62 years (range roughly 20 to 79) and 82.7% were male. Study-wide findings and caveats: Some nonresponders additionally presented with little normalized T-cell clonal expansion.

This CDR3 has 15 residues. CDR1 and CDR2 (germline): SGDLS, YYNGEE. V lost 0 bases and J lost 1, with 8 bases in between. Sequenced by immunoSEQ multiplex PCR; TCRdb stores in-frame clones only, minus some. The sample shows roughly 80,000 clones, 80% to 90% of them seen only once. Comments on this clone: Its antigen is as yet unknown.

This chain uses TRBV9 with TRBJ2-1; D ambiguous. The receptor was isolated from an adult with an advanced solid tumor such as melanoma, head and neck, liver or kidney cancer. Sequences were derived from CD4+ or CD8+ T cells sorted from blood, sampled in a trial of the OX40 agonist ivuxolimab. CDR3 in DNA: TGTGCCAGCAGCGTAGGGCCTAATTCCTACAATGAGCAGTTCTTC. Residues: CASSVGPNSYNEQFF.